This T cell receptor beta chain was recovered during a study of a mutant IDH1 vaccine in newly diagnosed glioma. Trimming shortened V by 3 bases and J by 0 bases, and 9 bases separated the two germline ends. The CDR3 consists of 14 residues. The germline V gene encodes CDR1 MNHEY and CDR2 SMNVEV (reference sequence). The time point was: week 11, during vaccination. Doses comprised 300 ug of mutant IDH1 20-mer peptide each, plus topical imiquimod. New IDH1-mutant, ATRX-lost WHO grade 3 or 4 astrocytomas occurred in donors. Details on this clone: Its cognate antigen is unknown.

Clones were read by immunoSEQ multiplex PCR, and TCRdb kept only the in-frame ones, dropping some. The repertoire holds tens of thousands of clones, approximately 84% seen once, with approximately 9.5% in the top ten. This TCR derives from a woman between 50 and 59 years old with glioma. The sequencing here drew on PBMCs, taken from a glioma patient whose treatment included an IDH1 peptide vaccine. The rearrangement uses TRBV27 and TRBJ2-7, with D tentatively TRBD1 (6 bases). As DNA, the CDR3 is TGTGCCAGCAGTTTTGGACAGCGCTCCTACGAGCAGTACTTC. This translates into CASSFGQRSYEQYF.